This paragraph reports one T cell receptor beta chain. One end of the junction varies from germline; a read error may be responsible. RNA transcripts served as template for amplifying TCR beta CDR3 sequences. Second-round multiplex PCR followed a first-round RT-PCR using HTBI primers. One entry per CDR3 protein, called by TCRdb with MiXCR from the multiplex PCR reads. The repertoire holds about 660,000 distinct CDR3 sequences, just over 40% seen once, with 3.3% in the top ten. The sample belongs to a study of Graves' ophthalmopathy and Graves' hyperthyroidism. Study information: Sampling took place at initial diagnosis, with peripheral blood obtained before any treatment.

The CDR3 totals 14 residues. The germline CDR1 and CDR2 sequences are ENHRY and SYGVKD. Additional autoimmune diseases, uncontrolled infections, pregnancy or lactation disqualified patients. The TCR sequence derives from an adult man with Graves' ophthalmopathy. The sequencing input was peripheral blood. The chain recombines TRBV10-3 with TRBJ2-5, with 9 bases fitting TRBD1. CDR3 loop: CASSTGTGLETQYF. In DNA form, the CDR3 reads TGTGCCAGCAGTACCGGGACAGGGCTGGAGACCCAGTACTTC.